A selection of T cell receptor beta chains follows, all from one sample in a study of vaccination effects on CD4 cells after COVID-19. Only in-frame clones appear in the TCRdb table, and some are missing; sequencing was by immunoSEQ multiplex PCR. The table shows about 24,000 clones, with roughly four fifths occurring only once. No cognate antigen is known for these TCRs. The material sequenced was CD4+ T cells from PBMCs cultured with SARS-CoV-2 spike peptides, taken before COVID-19 vaccination. Receptors were obtained from a human donor who had a prior SARS-CoV-2 infection. Both conserved end residues are part of each CDR3. The D gene is left open where the match is weak. Clone size appears in some rows only: once, few, many, or a class for an expanded clone.

size: few
J: TRBJ1-2
V: TRBV10-1
D: .
DNA: TGCGCCAGCCGGGGATTTGGTTCGTTCTATGGCTACACCTTC
CDR3: CASRGFGSFYGYTF

size: .
J: TRBJ1-2
V: TRBV19
D: .
DNA: TGTGCCAGTAGTATCGGGTTGGCAGCCAAGGGGGGTGGCTACACCTTC
CDR3: CASSIGLAAKGGGYTF

size: .
J: TRBJ2-2
V: TRBV5-6
D: TRBD1
DNA: TGTGCCAGCAGCCCCGAGACAGGGGGCACCGGGGAGCTGTTTTTT
CDR3: CASSPETGGTGELFF

size: .
J: TRBJ2-7
V: TRBV5-6
D: .
DNA: TGTGCCAGCAGTCGCGGTTCTCAGTATGAGCAGTACTTC
CDR3: CASSRGSQYEQYF

size: .
J: TRBJ1-1
V: TRBV28
D: .
DNA: TGTGCCAGCAGTTTCCTCCCAAGTGGTAAAGGTTTTGAAGCTTTCTTT
CDR3: CASSFLPSGKGFEAFF

size: few
J: TRBJ1-1
V: TRBV5-1
D: TRBD1
DNA: TGCGCCAGCAGCCAACAGGGGGTCGCTGAAGCTTTCTTT
CDR3: CASSQQGVAEAFF

size: .
J: TRBJ2-1
V: TRBV11-2
D: .
DNA: TGTGCCAGCAGCTTATTCAGGGCTAGGGGCAATGAGCAGTTCTTC
CDR3: CASSLFRARGNEQFF

size: .
J: TRBJ2-1
V: TRBV4-2
D: TRBD1
DNA: TGTGCCAGCAGCCAGAGGGGGCAGGGGGCAGGGGATGAGCAGTTCTTC
CDR3: CASSQRGQGAGDEQFF

size: .
J: TRBJ1-4
V: TRBV10-1
D: .
DNA: TGCGCCAGCAGTGTCGCGCCCCCTCGGGATGAAAAACTGTTTTTT
CDR3: CASSVAPPRDEKLFF

size: .
J: TRBJ2-7
V: TRBV3-1/TRBV3-2
D: TRBD2
DNA: TGTGCCAGCAGCTGGACTAGCGGCAATGGTGGCTACGAGCAGTACTTC
CDR3: CASSWTSGNGGYEQYF

size: .
J: TRBJ2-1
V: TRBV6-5
D: TRBD2
DNA: TGTGCCAGCAGGCGGACTAGCGGGGGGGCCACTGAGCAGTTCTTC
CDR3: CASRRTSGGATEQFF

size: .
J: TRBJ2-5
V: TRBV6-2/TRBV6-3
D: .
DNA: TGTGCCAGCAGTTATATTTGGGGCGGGGAGACCCAGTACTTC
CDR3: CASSYIWGGETQYF

size: .
J: TRBJ1-5
V: TRBV12-3/TRBV12-4
D: .
DNA: TGTGCCAGCAGTGAGGCAGATGGTCAGCCCCAGCATTTT
CDR3: CASSEADGQPQHF

size: .
J: TRBJ1-5
V: TRBV6-2/TRBV6-3
D: TRBD1
DNA: TGTGCCAGCAGTTACCGACAGGGGGTATTATTTTTGCAGCCCCAGCATTTT
CDR3: CASSYRQGVLFLQPQHF

size: few
J: TRBJ1-2
V: TRBV13
D: .
DNA: TGTGCCAGCAGCTTGATGAGATCTAACTATGGCTACACCTTC
CDR3: CASSLMRSNYGYTF

size: .
J: TRBJ2-1
V: TRBV2
D: .
DNA: TGTGCCAGCAGTGCGGATCTGGGGGGGCCCGGTTACAATGAGCAGTTCTTC
CDR3: CASSADLGGPGYNEQFF

size: .
J: TRBJ2-2
V: TRBV5-4
D: .
DNA: TGTGCCAGCAGCTTGGGACAGGACACCGGGGAGCTGTTTTTT
CDR3: CASSLGQDTGELFF

size: .
J: TRBJ2-3
V: TRBV3-1/TRBV3-2
D: .
DNA: TGTGCCAGCAGCTGGGGGGGCGGGGACATTACAGATACGCAGTATTTT
CDR3: CASSWGGGDITDTQYF

size: .
J: TRBJ2-3
V: TRBV19
D: .
DNA: TGTGCCAGTAGTAGGGGCAGGGCCGGAGATACGCAGTATTTT
CDR3: CASSRGRAGDTQYF

size: .
J: TRBJ2-7
V: TRBV5-1
D: .
DNA: TGCGCCAGCAGCTTGAGCGGGACACCCCCCTACGAGCAGTACTTC
CDR3: CASSLSGTPPYEQYF

size: .
J: TRBJ2-7
V: TRBV19
D: .
DNA: TGTGCCAGTAGTCCGAGGGGGAGAGGGTCCTACGAGCAGTACTTC
CDR3: CASSPRGRGSYEQYF

size: .
J: TRBJ2-2
V: TRBV6-5
D: .
DNA: TGTGCCAGCGTAGTCGGGACCAACACCGGGGAGCTGTTTTTT
CDR3: CASVVGTNTGELFF

size: .
J: TRBJ2-3
V: TRBV19
D: TRBD2
DNA: TGTGCCAGTAGAGGATTAGGACTAGCGGGAGGAACAGATACGCAGTATTTT
CDR3: CASRGLGLAGGTDTQYF

size: .
J: TRBJ2-7
V: TRBV4-1
D: .
DNA: TGCGCCAGCAGCCAGGTACCACAGGGCAGGGTAACCTACGAGCAGTACTTC
CDR3: CASSQVPQGRVTYEQYF

size: .
J: TRBJ1-1
V: TRBV7-3
D: .
DNA: TGTGCCAGCAGCCCGCGGGGGGGGCTTGACACTGAAGCTTTCTTT
CDR3: CASSPRGGLDTEAFF

size: few
J: TRBJ1-1
V: TRBV5-1
D: .
DNA: TGCGCCAGCAGCTTGGTGGGGACATTGGGCACTGAAGCTTTCTTT
CDR3: CASSLVGTLGTEAFF

size: few
J: TRBJ2-7
V: TRBV5-4
D: .
DNA: TGTGCCAGCAGCTTGGGAGTTAGCGGAGCCTACGAGCAGTACTTC
CDR3: CASSLGVSGAYEQYF

size: .
J: TRBJ1-1
V: TRBV12-3/TRBV12-4
D: .
DNA: TGTGCCAGCAGTGTTATGGCGGAAGAAGCTTTCTTT
CDR3: CASSVMAEEAFF

size: .
J: TRBJ2-2
V: TRBV6-6
D: .
DNA: TGTGCCAGCAGGATTTCGAACACCGGGGAGCTGTTTTTT
CDR3: CASRISNTGELFF

size: .
J: TRBJ2-3
V: TRBV18
D: .
DNA: TGTGCCAGCTCACCTAGGGAGTCGGATACGCAGTATTTT
CDR3: CASSPRESDTQYF

size: .
J: TRBJ1-4
V: TRBV7-2
D: TRBD1
DNA: TGTGCCAGCAGCATAAGGGGCAGGGGGGATGAAAAACTGTTTTTT
CDR3: CASSIRGRGDEKLFF

size: few
J: TRBJ2-7
V: TRBV19
D: TRBD1
DNA: TGTGCCAGTAGTATAGTCCCCGGGACAGGGGAGGTCGAGCAGTACTTC
CDR3: CASSIVPGTGEVEQYF

size: .
J: TRBJ2-2
V: TRBV15
D: .
DNA: TGTGCCACCAGCAGAGAGTTGAAGAACACCGGGGAGCTGTTTTTT
CDR3: CATSRELKNTGELFF

size: .
J: TRBJ1-2
V: TRBV7-2
D: .
DNA: TGTGCCAGCGGGCTCGGGGGCGATTGGGGTACTTACTATGGCTACACCTTC
CDR3: CASGLGGDWGTYYGYTF

size: .
J: TRBJ2-6
V: TRBV7-3
D: .
DNA: TGTGCCAGCAGCAACAGGGTTGGGGCCAACGTCCTGACTTTC
CDR3: CASSNRVGANVLTF

size: large
J: TRBJ2-2
V: TRBV4-3
D: .
DNA: TGCGCCAGCAGCCAGGAGGTGGTAGCGGTACTGAACACCGGGGAGCTGTTTTTT
CDR3: CASSQEVVAVLNTGELFF

size: .
J: TRBJ2-1
V: TRBV5-1
D: .
DNA: TGCGCCAGCAGCACTGGCCCGGAGGGCGCCCACAATGAGCAGTTCTTC
CDR3: CASSTGPEGAHNEQFF

size: .
J: TRBJ2-5
V: TRBV29-1
D: TRBD1
DNA: TGCAGCGTTGTCCGTTGGACAGGCTGGGGGGAGACCCAGTACTTC
CDR3: CSVVRWTGWGETQYF

size: .
J: TRBJ1-5
V: TRBV9
D: .
DNA: TGTGCCAGCAACGGTCCGGACGCCCCTTACCTTCTGAATCAGCCCCAGCATTTT
CDR3: CASNGPDAPYLLNQPQHF

size: .
J: TRBJ2-5
V: TRBV11-1
D: TRBD2
DNA: TGTGCCAGCAGAGAGACTAGCGGGGTCTCGGGGGAGACCCAGTACTTC
CDR3: CASRETSGVSGETQYF

size: .
J: TRBJ2-7
V: TRBV2
D: TRBD1
DNA: TGTGCCAGCATCCGGGACAGGGACTACGAGCAGTACTTC
CDR3: CASIRDRDYEQYF

size: .
J: TRBJ2-7
V: TRBV15
D: .
DNA: TGTGCCACCAGGTCCGGGATGGCGGACAGCTCCTACGAGCAGTACTTC
CDR3: CATRSGMADSSYEQYF

size: .
J: TRBJ2-1
V: TRBV5-4
D: .
DNA: TGTGCCAGCAGCTTGGGACTAGGTAACAATGAGCAGTTCTTC
CDR3: CASSLGLGNNEQFF

size: .
J: TRBJ1-5
V: TRBV5-1
D: TRBD1
DNA: TGCGCCAGCAGCCCGGGGACAGGGGGCGGTCAGCCCCAGCATTTT
CDR3: CASSPGTGGGQPQHF

size: .
J: TRBJ1-5
V: TRBV2
D: .
DNA: TGTGCCAGCAGCCAGACAGGAAGCAATCAGCCCCAGCATTTT
CDR3: CASSQTGSNQPQHF

size: .
J: TRBJ2-5
V: TRBV7-2
D: .
DNA: TGTGCCAGCAGCTTTATACCCCACGACAGGTCTGGTGAGACCCAGTACTTC
CDR3: CASSFIPHDRSGETQYF

size: .
J: TRBJ2-3
V: TRBV19
D: .
DNA: TGTGCCAGTAGTCTAGCAGGGGCCACAGATACGCAGTATTTT
CDR3: CASSLAGATDTQYF

size: .
J: TRBJ1-1
V: TRBV11-3
D: .
DNA: TGTGCCAGCAGCGCAGACAGTAACACTGAAGCTTTCTTT
CDR3: CASSADSNTEAFF

size: .
J: TRBJ2-7
V: TRBV6-5
D: TRBD1
DNA: TGTGCCAGCAACAGACAGGGGTACTCCGAGCAGTACTTC
CDR3: CASNRQGYSEQYF

size: few
J: TRBJ1-5
V: TRBV6-1
D: .
DNA: TGTGCCAGCAGTGTGCGCCCAGGGAGCCGACTTCAGCCCCAGCATTTT
CDR3: CASSVRPGSRLQPQHF

size: .
J: TRBJ2-5
V: TRBV2
D: .
DNA: TGTGCCAGCAGTGTGGGAGAGACCCAGTACTTC
CDR3: CASSVGETQYF